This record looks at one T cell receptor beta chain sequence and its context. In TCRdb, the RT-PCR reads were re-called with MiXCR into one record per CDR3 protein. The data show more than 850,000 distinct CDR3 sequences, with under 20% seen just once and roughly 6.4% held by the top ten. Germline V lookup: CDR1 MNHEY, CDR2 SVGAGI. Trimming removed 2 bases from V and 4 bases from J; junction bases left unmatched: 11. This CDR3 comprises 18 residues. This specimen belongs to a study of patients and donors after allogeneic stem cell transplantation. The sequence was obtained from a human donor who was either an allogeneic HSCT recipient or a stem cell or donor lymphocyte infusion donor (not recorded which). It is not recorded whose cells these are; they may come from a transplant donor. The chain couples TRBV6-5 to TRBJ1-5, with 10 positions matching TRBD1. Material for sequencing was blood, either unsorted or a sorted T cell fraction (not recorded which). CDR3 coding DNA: TGTGCCAGCAGTTACCCGGGACAGGGGATAACAGATAATCAGCCCCAGCATTTT. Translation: CASSYPGQGITDNQPQHF.